What follows are 13 T cell receptor beta chains derived from one specimen sequenced in a study of blood T cell repertoires in COVID-19. The data were produced by immunoSEQ multiplex PCR, yet TCRdb's version contains in-frame clones alone and is incomplete. The table records roughly 86,000 clones, around 80% of them present only once. Specimen: peripheral blood. These receptors were taken from a human donor in a cohort sampled during active COVID-19.

CDR3 sequence: CASSDVSGAQTGPQHF. CDR3 bases: TGTGCCAGCAGTGACGTTTCAGGGGCCCAAACGGGGCCCCAGCATTTT. This chain joins TRBV2 and TRBJ1-5; possibly TRBD1 for D (6 bases). Germline V gene lookup returns CDR1 SNHLY and CDR2 FYNNEI. This CDR3 has 16 residues. V was trimmed by 3 bases and J by 9 bases, leaving 21 bases between them.

The rearrangement links TRBV5-6 to TRBJ1-3, with D perhaps matching TRBD1 (5 bases). Trimming cost V 2 bases and J 0 bases, with 15 bases left between them. The CDR3 has 17 residues. Germline CDR1 is SGHDT and CDR2 is YYEEEE. The CDR3 DNA follows: TGTGCCAGCAGCTTATTGGGTCAAGGGGACTCTGGAAACACCATATATTTT. Amino acids: CASSLLGQGDSGNTIYF.

The chain employs TRBV7-6 and TRBJ1-4, with TRBD1 matching 10 bases. From germline, CDR1 is SGHVS and CDR2 FNYEAQ. The CDR3 covers 14 residues. Trimming took 5 bases from V and 8 from J; bases not matched to a gene: 5. CDR3 sequence reads: CASSPGTGDEKLFF. CDR3 nucleotides: TGTGCCAGCAGCCCCGGGACAGGGGACGAAAAACTGTTTTTT.

This rearrangement joins TRBV7-2 to TRBJ2-1; 8 positions match TRBD2. Germline loops: CDR1 SGHTA, CDR2 FQGNSA. The CDR3 has 18 amino acids. The V segment lost 2 bases and the J segment 0 bases; nucleotides outside the gene matches: 9. CDR3 nucleotides: TGTGCCAGCAGCTTACCCAGCGGGGGACCCAGCTCCTACAATGAGCAGTTCTTC. It specifies CASSLPSGGPSSYNEQFF.

V and J are TRBV5-1 and TRBJ1-1; D is uncertain. V dropped 1 base and J dropped 1 base, with 5 bases sitting between them. CDR3 length: 13 amino acids. Germline CDR1 SGHRS, CDR2 YFSETQ. The DNA of the CDR3 is TGCGCCAGCAGCTTGTCCAGGAACACTGAAGCTTTCTTT. Amino acid sequence: CASSLSRNTEAFF.

The genes are TRBV10-2 and TRBJ2-5, with a tentative D call TRBD1 (5 bases). This CDR3 is 15 amino acids long. V was cut by 6 bases and J by 6 bases, with 20 bases left in between. CDR1 is WSHSY, CDR2 SAAADI, per germline. This chain's CDR3 is CASRHANQGTKTQYF. The CDR3 DNA reads TGCGCCAGCAGACATGCAAACCAGGGTACGAAGACCCAGTACTTC.

The chain carries TRBV5-1 and TRBJ1-6, with 10 positions matching TRBD1. The length of the CDR3 is 16 residues. Germline CDR1 and CDR2: SGHRS and YFSETQ. The V and J ends lost 1 base and 7 bases, in that order; junction bases with no gene match: 5. CDR3 sequence reads: CASSLKPGQGNSPLHF. Here the CDR3 DNA reads TGCGCCAGCAGCTTGAAACCGGGACAGGGGAATTCACCCCTCCACTTT.

The gene calls are TRBV5-8 and TRBJ2-1; the match to TRBD2 covers 16 bases. V lost 3 bases and J lost 12; bases outside the gene matches: 9. CDR3 length: 16 residues. Germline assignment: CDR1 SGHTS and CDR2 YDEGEE. CDR3 residues: CASSSWGLAGGPAQFF. The DNA for the CDR3 is TGTGCCAGCAGCTCCTGGGGACTAGCGGGGGGGCCTGCGCAGTTCTTC.

V and J are TRBV27 and TRBJ1-2; 8 nucleotides agree with TRBD1. The germline gives CDR1 MNHEY, CDR2 SMNVEV (reference sequence). J gave up 4 bases and V 1 base, and 8 bases lay outside the gene matches. The CDR3 extends over 16 amino acids. The CDR3, as DNA: TGTGCCAGCAGTTTATTGCAGGGGGCTTCTTTCTATGGCTACACCTTC. Protein: CASSLLQGASFYGYTF.

The V call is TRBV5-5, the J call TRBJ2-1, with D uncertain. The CDR3 runs 14 residues. V was trimmed by 0 bases and J by 3 bases, leaving 7 bases between them. In germline, CDR1 is SGHKS, CDR2 YYEKEE (reference sequence). The CDR3 reads CASSLDGSYNEQFF. The CDR3 bases are TGTGCCAGCAGCTTGGATGGCAGCTACAATGAGCAGTTCTTC.

This rearrangement joins TRBV7-2 to TRBJ2-7, with 12 bases matching TRBD2. The junction had 6 bases not matched to a gene; V was cut back by 1 base and J by 5 bases. The CDR3 is 16 amino acids. The germline gives CDR1 SGHTA, CDR2 FQGNSA. CDR3 coding DNA: TGTGCCAGCAGCTTAGGGTCTAGCGGGGGGGTAAACGAGCAGTACTTC. Translation: CASSLGSSGGVNEQYF.

This clone appeared a few times. The J gene is TRBJ1-1, the V gene TRBV18, with D possibly matching TRBD1 (6 bases). Germline assignment: CDR1 KGHSH and CDR2 LQKENI. This CDR3 contains 13 residues. Trimming left V 4 bases short and J 5 bases short, with 11 bases between. Written as DNA, the CDR3 is TGTGCCAGCTCACAAGGACAGCCAACTGAAGCTTTCTTT. Its protein product is CASSQGQPTEAFF.

The V call is TRBV6-1, the J call TRBJ2-4, with TRBD2 as a possible D gene (6 bases). Germline CDR1 and CDR2: MNHNS and SASEGT. V was shortened by 1 base and J by 2 bases, with 9 bases between the two germline ends. CDR3 length: 15 amino acids. The CDR3 reads CASSEGGETKNIQYF. In nucleotides, the CDR3 is TGTGCCAGCAGTGAAGGGGGGGAAACCAAAAACATTCAGTACTTC.